Listed here is a single TCR beta chain. This clonotype has a count of ten or more. This receptor's antigen is unknown. There are no base qualities to consult, and no much larger clone falls within one base. This sample is part of a study of T-cell reconstitution after alpha-beta-depleted transplantation in children (dated by TCRdb to 2016 to 2018). The study in broad terms: Using TCR repertoire profiling, the study followed T-cell immune reconstitution in a quantitative way in children after TCRalphabeta/CD19-depleted allogeneic hematopoietic cell transplantation.

The sample's treatment or condition label, decoded: allogeneic hematopoietic cell transplantation with graft depleted of TCRalphabeta T cells and CD19 B cells. Transplant recipients were children who received TCRalphabeta/CD19-depleted allogeneic hematopoietic cell grafts. Overall study outcomes, separate from this receptor: Hyperexpanded clone frequencies declined over subsequent months; after one year, T-cell counts and TCRbeta diversity were mostly attributed to newly produced T cells. In some patients, the high TCRbeta diversity seen at day 60 was put down to recipient T cells and intrathymic progenitors that had survived conditioning. Apparently early alphabetaT-cell count recovery about two months after transplant reportedly relied on only several hundred rapidly expanded clones derived from non-depleted graft cells.

From the germline V gene (reference sequence), CDR1 is DFQATT and CDR2 is SNEGSKA. Germline trimming amounts to 2 bases on V and 3 bases on J, with 4 as the count of junction bases outside the gene matches. Counted from cysteine to phenylalanine, this CDR3 has 13 amino acids. The CDR3 DNA has 39 bases and is translated from base 1. Library creation used PCR. TCRdb shows the sequencer as Illumina HiSeq 2500. To normalize quantification of the TCRbeta repertoire, the TCR libraries were built with molecular barcoding that relied on unique molecular identifiers. TCRdb trimmed public reads at Q25 via fastp, called clones via MiXCR and kept in-frame beta chains. Records with the same CDR3 protein are collapsed into one entry carrying the most frequent genes and DNA. The sample yields some 78,000 distinct CDR3 sequences; roughly 15% were counted once. The ten largest clones represent roughly 30% of the sample.

This TCR derives from a male patient aged 2 to 10 who had a stem cell transplant for acute lymphoblastic leukemia, so the T cells may come from the graft donor. The specimen was PBMCs, mostly from graft donor cells, collected 180 days after TCRalphabeta/CD19-depleted stem cell transplant. The V gene is TRBV20-1 and the J gene is TRBJ2-7, and 7 bases in between align with TRBD1. The CDR3 reads CSARPWDSYEQYF. Read as DNA, the sequence is TGCAGTGCTAGACCCTGGGACAGCTACGAGCAGTACTTC.